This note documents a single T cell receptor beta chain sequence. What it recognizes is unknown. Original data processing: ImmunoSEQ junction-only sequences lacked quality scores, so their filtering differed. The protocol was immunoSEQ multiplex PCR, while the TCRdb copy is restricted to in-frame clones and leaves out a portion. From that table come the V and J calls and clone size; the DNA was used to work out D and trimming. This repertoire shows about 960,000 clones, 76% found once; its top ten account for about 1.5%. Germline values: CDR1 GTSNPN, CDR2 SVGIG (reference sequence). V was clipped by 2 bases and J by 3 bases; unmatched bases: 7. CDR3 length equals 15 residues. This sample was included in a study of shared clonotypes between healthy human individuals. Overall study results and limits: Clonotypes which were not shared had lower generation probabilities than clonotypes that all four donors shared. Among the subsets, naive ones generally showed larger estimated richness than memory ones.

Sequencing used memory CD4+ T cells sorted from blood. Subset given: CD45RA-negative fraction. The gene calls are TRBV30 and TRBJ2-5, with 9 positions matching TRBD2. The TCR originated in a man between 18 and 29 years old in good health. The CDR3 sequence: CAWSWSGGHKETQYF. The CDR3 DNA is TGTGCCTGGAGTTGGAGCGGGGGGCACAAAGAGACCCAGTACTTC.